This passage covers 26 T cell receptor beta chains from one sample sequenced in a study of blood T cell repertoires in COVID-19. The data were produced by immunoSEQ multiplex PCR, yet TCRdb's version contains in-frame clones alone and is incomplete. The repertoire holds 60,000 to 85,000 clones, with 84% as singletons. The sequencing sample was made of peripheral blood. Receptors originate from a man between 65 and 85 years old with acute or convalescent COVID-19.

The V call is TRBV6-5, the J call TRBJ1-5, with D tentatively TRBD1 (6 bases). The germline gives CDR1 MNHEY, CDR2 SVGAGI. This CDR3 spans 14 amino acids. The V end was cut by 6 bases, the J end by 1 base, with 10 bases between. The CDR3 nucleotides are TGTGCCAGCAGCAGGGACACGAGCAATCAGCCCCAGCATTTT. This sequence encodes CASSRDTSNQPQHF.

V usage is TRBV6-5 and J usage is TRBJ2-1; D gene ambiguous. Trimming pared 0 bases from V and 7 bases from J, leaving 13 bases between. The CDR3 has 15 amino acids. Germline values: CDR1 MNHEY, CDR2 SVGAGI. CDR3 sequence (DNA): TGTGCCAGCAGTTACTCGAACCAGGCTGGGAATGAGCAGTTCTTC. Translating gives CASSYSNQAGNEQFF.

This chain links TRBV12-3 or TRBV12-4 with TRBJ1-2; D is undetermined. There are 13 residues in the CDR3. V was pared by 7 bases and J by 1 base, with 10 bases between. Here the CDR3 reads CASTREINYGYTF. In DNA, the CDR3 is TGTGCCAGCACCCGGGAGATTAACTATGGCTACACCTTC.

The V and J genes are TRBV20-1 and TRBJ2-3, with 7 bases that match TRBD2. This CDR3 is 15 amino acids long. Germline V gene sequence: CDR1 DFQATT, CDR2 SNEGSKA (reference sequence). J lost 3 bases, V lost 3 bases, and 9 bases had no gene match. In DNA, the CDR3 is TGCAGTGCTAGTTATTGGGAGGGCGGAACAGATACGCAGTATTTT. As protein: CSASYWEGGTDTQYF.

This chain links TRBV9 with TRBJ2-3; TRBD2 is a possible D gene (6 bases). V was shortened by 4 bases and J by 9 bases, with 18 bases between the two germline ends. The CDR3 covers 14 residues. Germline V gene sequence: CDR1 SGDLS, CDR2 YYNGEE. The CDR3 protein is CASSSETRGLTQYF. For the CDR3, the DNA is TGTGCCAGCAGCTCAGAGACACGGGGGTTGACGCAGTATTTT.

The chain has TRBV27 and TRBJ1-2, with D possibly TRBD1 on 6 matching bases. Germline V lookup: CDR1 MNHEY, CDR2 SMNVEV (reference sequence). The CDR3 extends over 14 amino acids. The V and J ends lost 5 bases and 5 bases respectively, with 15 bases between them. CDR3 amino acids: CASSTGQLEYGYTF. The CDR3 DNA follows: TGTGCCAGCAGTACAGGACAGTTAGAGTATGGCTACACCTTC.

The V gene is TRBV3-1 (or the pseudogene TRBV3-2), the J gene TRBJ2-3, with 9 nucleotides matching TRBD2. V was clipped by 1 base and J by 5 bases; unmatched bases: 4. Germline V gives CDR1 LGHDT, CDR2 YNNKEL (reference sequence). There are 15 residues in the CDR3. CDR3 in DNA: TGTGCCAGCAGCCAAGGAGCGGGGGGCGTAGATACGCAGTATTTT. Amino acids: CASSQGAGGVDTQYF.

The chain links TRBV3-1 (or the pseudogene TRBV3-2) to TRBJ1-2, with 11 bases that match TRBD1. The trim removed 4 bases at V and 7 bases at J, leaving 17 bases unmatched. This CDR3 contains 18 residues. Germline lookup yields CDR1 LGHDT and CDR2 YNNKEL (reference sequence). The CDR3 bases are TGTGCCAGCAGCCCAGGGACAGGGGGGTACTCGACCACGACTGGCTACACCTTC. It codes for CASSPGTGGYSTTTGYTF.

CDR3: CASSRGGESNQPQHF. The CDR3 bases are TGTGCCAGCAGTCGAGGAGGGGAGAGCAATCAGCCCCAGCATTTT. The V call is TRBV6-5, the J call TRBJ1-5; a weak D match, TRBD1 (5 bases). The V end was cut by 5 bases, the J end by 1 base, with 12 bases between. There are 15 residues in the CDR3. Germline lookup yields CDR1 MNHEY and CDR2 SVGAGI.

This chain connects TRBV5-6 to TRBJ1-6, with TRBD1 as a possible D gene (6 bases). V was cut by 0 bases and J by 6 bases, with 10 bases left in between. Germline V gene sequence: CDR1 SGHDT, CDR2 YYEEEE. CDR3 length equals 15 residues. The CDR3 loop reads CASSLEGRGNSPLHF. The DNA of the CDR3 is TGTGCCAGCAGCTTGGAGGGCAGGGGTAATTCACCCCTCCACTTT.

The chain carries TRBV9 and TRBJ2-1; D uncertain. Germline values: CDR1 SGDLS, CDR2 YYNGEE. V was cut by 4 bases and J by 7 bases, with 6 bases left in between. The CDR3 consists of 11 residues. The CDR3 DNA sequence: TGTGCCAGCAGCATAAAAAATGAGCAGTTCTTC. Translating it yields CASSIKNEQFF. Complete variable domain (other parts from reference TRBV9 and TRBJ2-1): DSGVTQTPKHLITATGQRVTLRCSPRSGDLSVYWYQQSLDQGLQFLIQYYNGEERAKGNILERFSAQQFPDLHSELNLSSLELGDSALYFCASSIKNEQFFGPGTRLTVL.

The genes are TRBV4-2 and TRBJ2-3; the D is unclear. V lost 1 base and J lost 2, with 7 bases in between. CDR1 LGHNA and CDR2 YNFKEQ come from the germline V gene. CDR3 length equals 14 residues. Written as DNA, the CDR3 is TGTGCCAGCAGCCAAGGTGTAAACACAGATACGCAGTATTTT. This encodes CASSQGVNTDTQYF.

The chain is built from TRBV19 and TRBJ1-5; 8 bases fit TRBD1. The germline V gene has CDR1 LNHDA and CDR2 SQIVND (reference sequence). The CDR3 has 14 residues. V gave up 3 bases and J gave up 6 bases; unmatched junction bases: 4. CDR3 nucleotides: TGTGCCAGTAGTATCCGACAGGGGATTCAGCCCCAGCATTTT. It encodes CASSIRQGIQPQHF.

The rearrangement joins TRBV7-2 to TRBJ1-5, with D maybe TRBD1 (6 bases). The CDR3 is 14 residues long. The germline V gene encodes CDR1 SGHTA and CDR2 FQGNSA. V lost 6 bases to trimming and J lost 6 bases, with 15 bases between them. The CDR3 coding sequence is TGTGCCAGCAGTTCTAGCGGGGGCGGTCAGCCCCAGCATTTT. The encoded protein is CASSSSGGGQPQHF.

This chain links TRBV27 with TRBJ2-3; no clear D gene. V lost 0 bases, J lost 3 bases, and 13 bases lay in between. The CDR3 consists of 16 residues. Germline CDR1 and CDR2: MNHEY and SMNVEV (reference sequence). The CDR3 DNA reads as TGTGCCAGCAGTTTATCTGGGCGCCAACAAACAGATACGCAGTATTTT. Protein: CASSLSGRQQTDTQYF.

This chain links TRBV19 with TRBJ2-3, with TRBD1 identical over 8 bases. This CDR3 is built from 14 residues. CDR1 is LNHDA and CDR2 is SQIVND in the germline V gene (reference sequence). With 5 bases clipped from V and 6 bases from J, the junction kept 7 bases outside the gene matches. The DNA for the CDR3 is TGTGCCAGTAGTGAACCGGGACAGGCGGATACGCAGTATTTT. Amino acid sequence: CASSEPGQADTQYF.

To note about this clone: Since a much larger clone is just one base distant, this may be a read error. The V call is TRBV2, the J call TRBJ1-6; D unclear. The germline gives CDR1 SNHLY, CDR2 FYNNEI. This CDR3 is built from 13 residues. The CDR3 DNA reads TGTGCCAGCAGGCCAAGAGGTGATTCATCCCTCCACTTT. It is translated as CASRPRGDSSLHF.

The CDR3 bases are TGTGCCAGCAGCCAAGATATGGGGGGGAAGAATGAGCAGTTCTTC. Protein sequence: CASSQDMGGKNEQFF. The V gene is TRBV14, the J gene TRBJ2-1; 7 bases map to TRBD2. Per germline, CDR1 SGHDN and CDR2 FVKESK. V dropped 0 bases and J dropped 7; count of bases not matched to a gene: 6. This CDR3 comprises 15 residues.

The rearrangement joins TRBV27 to TRBJ1-1, with D possibly being TRBD1 (6 bases). Trimming took 5 bases from V and 11 from J, leaving 15 bases between them. The germline V gene encodes CDR1 MNHEY and CDR2 SMNVEV (reference sequence). This CDR3 region has 12 residues. The CDR3 loop is CASSRTVGDAFF. For the CDR3, the DNA is TGTGCCAGCAGTCGGACAGTGGGGGACGCTTTCTTT.

The chain links TRBV5-6 to TRBJ1-2, with D perhaps matching TRBD1 (6 bases). The germline V and J ends were trimmed by 4 bases and 7 bases, with 17 bases remaining between them. In germline, CDR1 is SGHDT, CDR2 YYEEEE. CDR3 length: 14 residues. The CDR3 loop is CASSADRLYGGYTF. CDR3 coding DNA: TGTGCCAGCAGCGCGGACAGACTATATGGTGGCTACACCTTC.

This CDR3 reads CASSQGTGGSYEQYF. The CDR3 bases are TGCGCCAGCAGCCAAGGGACAGGGGGGTCCTACGAGCAGTACTTC. The V and J genes are TRBV4-1 and TRBJ2-7; 10 bases line up with TRBD1. Germline V gene lookup returns CDR1 MGHRA and CDR2 YSYEKL. The CDR3 is 15 amino acids. V lost 1 base and J lost 1; bases outside the gene matches: 1.

The rearrangement links TRBV2 to TRBJ2-3, with D maybe TRBD1 (5 bases). Trimming pared 6 bases from V and 0 bases from J, leaving 16 bases between. This CDR3 has 16 amino acids. Per germline, CDR1 SNHLY and CDR2 FYNNEI. The CDR3 DNA is TGTGCCAGCAGGGACATAGTCTTAGCTAGCACAGATACGCAGTATTTT. Translating it yields CASRDIVLASTDTQYF.

The CDR3 protein is CASRTGGSVYGYTF. As DNA, the CDR3 is TGTGCCAGCAGGACGGGGGGCTCGGTCTATGGCTACACCTTC. The V call is TRBV6-5, the J call TRBJ1-2; D possibly corresponds to TRBD1 (6 bases). The CDR3 totals 14 residues. V gave up 6 bases and J gave up 4 bases, with 15 bases separating them. Germline CDR1 is MNHEY and CDR2 is SVGAGI.

Regarding this clone: Distinct nucleotide sequences in the sample also encode this CDR3. The chain couples TRBV6-5 to TRBJ2-5, with a weak D call TRBD2 (7 bases). V lost 6 bases and J 1 base, leaving 12 bases between the germline ends. The CDR3 extends over 14 amino acids. Germline V gene lookup returns CDR1 MNHEY and CDR2 SVGAGI. CDR3 region: CASSPGGRQETQYF. The CDR3 DNA follows: TGTGCCAGCAGCCCGGGGGGCCGCCAAGAGACCCAGTACTTC.

V is TRBV7-2 and J is TRBJ1-3, with a weak D call TRBD1 (5 bases). The V and J ends lost 3 bases and 3 bases respectively, with 21 bases between them. CDR1 is SGHTA, CDR2 FQGNSA, per germline. This CDR3 is built from 18 residues. CDR3 amino acids: CASSFGPVRPGGGNTIYF. The CDR3 DNA follows: TGTGCCAGCAGCTTCGGCCCGGTCCGGCCCGGGGGTGGAAACACCATATATTTT.

The J gene is TRBJ1-3, the V gene TRBV28; 7 nucleotides line up with TRBD1. This CDR3 is 13 amino acids long. J was trimmed by 10 bases and V by 7 bases; bases with no gene match: 10. The germline gives CDR1 MDHEN, CDR2 SYDVKM. This CDR3 is CASIQGDRGTIYF. CDR3 DNA sequence: TGTGCCAGCATTCAGGGGGACCGGGGAACCATATATTTT.